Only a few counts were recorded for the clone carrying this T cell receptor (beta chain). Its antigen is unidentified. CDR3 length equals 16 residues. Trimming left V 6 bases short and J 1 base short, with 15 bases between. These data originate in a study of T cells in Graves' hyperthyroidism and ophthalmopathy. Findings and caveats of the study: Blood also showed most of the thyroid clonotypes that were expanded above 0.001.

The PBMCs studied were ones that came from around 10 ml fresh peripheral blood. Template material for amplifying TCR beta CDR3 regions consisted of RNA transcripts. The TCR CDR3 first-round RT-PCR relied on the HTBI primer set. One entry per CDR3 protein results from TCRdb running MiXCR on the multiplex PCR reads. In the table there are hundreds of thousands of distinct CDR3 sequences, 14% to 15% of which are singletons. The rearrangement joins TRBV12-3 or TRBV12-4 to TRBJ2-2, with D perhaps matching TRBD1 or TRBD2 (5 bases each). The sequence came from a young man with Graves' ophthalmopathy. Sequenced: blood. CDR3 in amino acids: CASSDRDGMNTGELFF. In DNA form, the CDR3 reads TGTGCCAGCAGCGATAGGGACGGAATGAACACCGGGGAGCTGTTTTTT.